The entry that follows covers one T cell receptor beta chain sequence. Time point denoted: before trial treatment. TRAV- and TRBV-specific primers primed first-strand cDNA, covering alpha and beta chains. The TCRs were subjected to amplification over 20 PCR cycles employing a constant-region primer in conjunction with a V-primer adapter. TCRdb redid the calling of the reads with MiXCR, one entry per CDR3 protein. Here the sample spans under 90,000 distinct CDR3 sequences, 15% to 20% being singletons. The data stem from a study of low-dose radiotherapy and immunotherapy resistance in tumors. Germline loops: CDR1 SGHTA, CDR2 FQGTGA. The V segment lost 4 bases and the J segment 2 bases; nucleotides outside the gene matches: 4. The CDR3 runs 15 residues.

The chain couples TRBV7-3 to TRBJ2-1; 8 bases agree with TRBD2. The origin of this receptor is a male donor with prostate cancer. The specimen comprised PBMCs, sampled before treatment. DNA of the CDR3: TGTGCCAGCAGCTACCCGGGGGGGGCCTACAATGAGCAGTTCTTC. Its translation: CASSYPGGAYNEQFF.